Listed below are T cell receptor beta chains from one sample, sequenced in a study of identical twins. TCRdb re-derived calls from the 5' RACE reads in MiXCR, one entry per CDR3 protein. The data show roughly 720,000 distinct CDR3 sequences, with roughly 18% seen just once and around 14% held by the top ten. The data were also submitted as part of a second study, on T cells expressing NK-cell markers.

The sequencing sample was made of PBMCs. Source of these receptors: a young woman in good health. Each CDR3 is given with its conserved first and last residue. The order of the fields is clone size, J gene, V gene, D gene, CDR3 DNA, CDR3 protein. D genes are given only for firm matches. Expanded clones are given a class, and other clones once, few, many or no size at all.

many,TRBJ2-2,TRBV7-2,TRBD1,TGTGCCAGCAGCCCTACAGGGGTTGGCGGGGAGCTGTTTTTT,CASSPTGVGGELFF
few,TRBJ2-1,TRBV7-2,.,TGTGCCAGCAGCCCAATGACCACATCCGGCTACAATGAGCAGTTCTTC,CASSPMTTSGYNEQFF
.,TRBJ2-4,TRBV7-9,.,TGTGCCAGCAGCTTCGACAGCCAAAGTCCGTACTTC,CASSFDSQSPYF
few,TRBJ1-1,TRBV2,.,TGTGCCAGCAGTGGTATACCCGCCGAAAGGGTTGCTTTCTTT,CASSGIPAERVAFF
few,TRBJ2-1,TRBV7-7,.,TGTGCCAGCTCCGGACTTACTAATGAGCAGTTCTTC,CASSGLTNEQFF
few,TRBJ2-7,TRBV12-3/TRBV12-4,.,TGTGCCAGCAGTTTTCAGGTCAGAACCTACGAGCAGTACTTC,CASSFQVRTYEQYF
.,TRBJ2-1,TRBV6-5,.,TGTGCCAGCATTGATGATGATGAGCAGTTCTTC,CASIDDDEQFF
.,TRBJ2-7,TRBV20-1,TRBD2,TGCAGTGCAAGACCGGCTAGCGGGGAAAGCTCCTACGAGCAGTACTTC,CSARPASGESSYEQYF
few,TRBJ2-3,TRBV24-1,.,TGTGCCACCAGTGCGACAGACGCTAGCACAGATACGCAGTATTTT,CATSATDASTDTQYF
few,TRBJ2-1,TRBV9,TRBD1,TGTGCCAGCAGCGCCCGGGACAGGAACTACAATGAGCAGTTCTTC,CASSARDRNYNEQFF
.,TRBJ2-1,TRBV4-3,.,TGCGCCAGCAGCCAAGCCGGGACACGTGGCAATGAGCAGTTCTTC,CASSQAGTRGNEQFF
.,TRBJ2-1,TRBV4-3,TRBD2,TGCGCCAGCAGCCAAGAGAGCGGGAGGGCCATGAATGAGCAGTTCTTC,CASSQESGRAMNEQFF
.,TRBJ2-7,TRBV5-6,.,TGTGCCAGCAGCTTACGTACGAACGAGCAGTACTTC,CASSLRTNEQYF
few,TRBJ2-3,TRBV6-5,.,TGTGCCAGCAGTTACGAGGGTAGGGATACGCAGTATTTT,CASSYEGRDTQYF
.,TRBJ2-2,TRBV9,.,TGTGCCAGCAGCGGGCGCGGAATCGAGAACACCGGGGAGCTGTTTTTT,CASSGRGIENTGELFF
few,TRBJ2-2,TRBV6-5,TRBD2,TGTGCCAGCAGTTACTCGAGTCGCCTAGCGGGGACCGGGGAGCTGTTTTTT,CASSYSSRLAGTGELFF
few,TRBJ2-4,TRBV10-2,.,TGCGCCAGCAAGGCAGGGAATCTGGACATTCAGTACTTC,CASKAGNLDIQYF
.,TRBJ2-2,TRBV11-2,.,TGTGCCAGCACCTTGGGACGCTACACCGGGGAGCTGTTTTTT,CASTLGRYTGELFF
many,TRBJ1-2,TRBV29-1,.,TGCAGCGCCCGACCGGGGGCGGACTATGGCTACACCTTC,CSARPGADYGYTF
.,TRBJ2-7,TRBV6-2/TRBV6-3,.,TGTGCCAGCAACGACGGACCTACAATTACCTACGAGCAGTACTTC,CASNDGPTITYEQYF
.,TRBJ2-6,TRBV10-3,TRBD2,TGTGCCACCCTGGGACTAGCGGGGGGAAACTCTGGGGCCAACGTCCTGACTTTC,CATLGLAGGNSGANVLTF
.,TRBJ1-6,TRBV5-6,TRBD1,TGTGCCAGCAGCTGGGGACAGTTCTCCTATAATTCACCCCTCCACTTT,CASSWGQFSYNSPLHF
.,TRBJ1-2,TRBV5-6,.,TGTGCCAGCAGCTCCGGACAGTCTAACTATGGCTACACCTTC,CASSSGQSNYGYTF